The entry that follows covers one T cell receptor (beta chain) sequence. Germline lookup yields CDR1 KGHSH and CDR2 LQKENI. This CDR3 comprises 17 residues. The V and J ends lost 0 bases and 1 base, in that order; junction bases with no gene match: 6. Indicated time point: after dendritic cell vaccination, including at tumor progression/relapse. Amplification used 60 V beta primers and 13 J beta primers. Clones were sequenced by immunoSEQ multiplex PCR, and TCRdb holds only the in-frame ones, with some missing. Found here are fewer than 75,000 clones, about 84% of them singletons; the top ten hold roughly 8.5%. This sample is drawn from a study of glioma-infiltrating T cells after dendritic cell vaccination.

This TCR was sampled from a human donor with glioblastoma. Sequenced here: blood, sampled after dendritic cell vaccination. The rearrangement uses TRBV18 and TRBJ2-5, with 9 positions matching TRBD1. CDR3 region: CASSPPRGQGSQETQYF. The CDR3 DNA is TGTGCCAGCTCACCACCGCGCGGACAGGGGTCCCAAGAGACCCAGTACTTC.